This record looks at one T cell receptor (beta chain) sequence and its context. CDR1 and CDR2 from the germline V gene are DFQATT and SNEGSKA (reference sequence). This CDR3 comprises 17 residues. This specimen belongs to a study of monozygotic twins with inflammatory bowel disease. TCRdb reanalyzed the 5' RACE reads, giving one entry per CDR3 protein sequence and no DNA. With under 200,000 distinct CDR3 sequences in the sample, the ten largest clones hold approximately 2.4%. The chain carries TRBV20-1 and TRBJ2-6. The source is a human donor with ulcerative colitis or Crohn's disease, or a healthy co-twin of an affected twin (not recorded which). Sequencing was carried out using blood. The CDR3 loop reads CSAREGHQVTGANVLTF.